This entry features one TCR beta chain sequence. This record belongs to a study of blood T cell repertoires in COVID-19. V dropped 4 bases and J dropped 5 bases, with 8 bases sitting between them. Germline V gene sequence: CDR1 LGHNA, CDR2 YSLEER. This CDR3 is 12 amino acids long. Assay: immunoSEQ multiplex PCR; the TCRdb copy retains only in-frame clones and omits some. The table includes approximately 240,000 clones, around nine tenths detected once. This clonotype was obtained from a woman in her forties who had recovered from COVID-19. Sequencing was performed on peripheral blood. The gene calls are TRBV4-3 and TRBJ1-1, with D perhaps TRBD1 (5 bases). DNA of the CDR3: TGCGCCAGCAGCCTCCGGGGGACTGAAGCTTTCTTT. It translates to CASSLRGTEAFF.